Shown below are 27 T cell receptor beta chains from a single sample sequenced in a study of shared clonotypes between healthy human individuals. The table came from immunoSEQ multiplex PCR; TCRdb's copy has only in-frame clones and leaves some out. The data contain 2 million to 2.5 million clones, around 95% of them singletons. The material sequenced was naive CD4+ T cells sorted from blood. As for subset: CD45RA+ positively selected. Receptors were obtained from a young man in good health.

The chain is built from TRBV9 and TRBJ2-2, with TRBD1 identical over 7 bases. CDR3 length: 16 amino acids. The J segment lost 4 bases and the V segment lost 4 bases, leaving 10 bases of the junction unmatched. CDR1 is SGDLS and CDR2 is YYNGEE in the germline V gene. The CDR3 sequence: CASSFIQGIGTGELFF. DNA for the CDR3: TGTGCCAGCAGCTTTATACAGGGGATCGGCACCGGGGAGCTGTTTTTT.

The V gene is TRBV27, the J gene TRBJ1-1, with D uncertain. The CDR3 consists of 14 residues. Germline CDR1 reads MNHEY; CDR2 reads SMNVEV (reference sequence). The germline V and J ends were trimmed by 3 bases and 0 bases, with 8 bases remaining between them. In DNA form, the CDR3 reads TGTGCCAGCAGTTTCGGCAGTTTGAACACTGAAGCTTTCTTT. This sequence encodes CASSFGSLNTEAFF.

The gene calls are TRBV5-1 and TRBJ2-5; 8 bases are shared with TRBD1. Germline assignment: CDR1 SGHRS and CDR2 YFSETQ. V trimming: 4 bases; J trimming: 5 bases; junction bases outside the gene matches: 10. The CDR3 is made up of 15 amino acids. The CDR3: CASSVDRASSETQYF. The DNA of the CDR3 is TGCGCCAGCAGCGTGGACAGGGCTTCGTCGGAGACCCAGTACTTC.

The chain uses TRBV19 and TRBJ2-1; no reliable D call. The germline V gene has CDR1 LNHDA and CDR2 SQIVND (reference sequence). This CDR3 is built from 15 residues. With 3 bases removed from V and 4 bases from J, the gap between germline ends came to 13 bases. The CDR3 nucleotides are TGTGCCAGTAGTATTGACGGAAACACATACAATGAGCAGTTCTTC. Its translation: CASSIDGNTYNEQFF.

The chain couples TRBV6-6 to TRBJ2-5; 7 bases are shared with TRBD1. J gave up 1 base and V 5 bases, and 10 bases lay outside the gene matches. This CDR3 region has 16 residues. Germline values: CDR1 MNHNY, CDR2 SVGAGI (reference sequence). This CDR3 reads CASSPGQVLSQETQYF. CDR3 nucleotide sequence: TGTGCCAGCAGTCCTGGACAGGTACTGTCCCAAGAGACCCAGTACTTC.

The genes are TRBV5-1 and TRBJ1-1; D possibly corresponds to TRBD1 (5 bases). The ends were cut back, 4 bases at V and 3 bases at J, with 13 bases in the middle. The CDR3 sequence is 14 residues long. The germline V gene encodes CDR1 SGHRS and CDR2 YFSETQ. The CDR3 protein is CASSPWGEDTEAFF. CDR3 in DNA: TGCGCCAGCAGCCCCTGGGGGGAGGACACTGAAGCTTTCTTT.

The V call is TRBV5-1, the J call TRBJ1-2; no clear D. Trimming stripped 3 bases from V and 4 bases from J, with 10 bases between. Per the germline V gene, CDR1 is SGHRS and CDR2 is YFSETQ. CDR3 size: 13 residues. The CDR3: CASSWEGVYGYTF. Here the CDR3 DNA reads TGCGCCAGCAGCTGGGAGGGCGTCTATGGCTACACCTTC.

The table lists this clone with a count of one. V and J are TRBV6-5 and TRBJ2-1; no clear D gene. V was shortened by 5 bases and J by 9 bases, with 2 bases between the two germline ends. This CDR3 spans 9 amino acids. Germline loops: CDR1 MNHEY, CDR2 SVGAGI. The CDR3 region is CASSAEQFF. DNA for the CDR3: TGTGCCAGCAGTGCTGAGCAGTTCTTC.

The CDR3, as DNA: TGCGCCAGCAGGGTTACGGGGGGATTAGCCAAAAACATTCAGTACTTC. Its translation: CASRVTGGLAKNIQYF. V gene TRBV10-1 combines with J gene TRBJ2-4, with TRBD2 matching 7 bases. J gave up 0 bases and V 6 bases, and 8 bases lay outside the gene matches. Germline V gene sequence: CDR1 WNHNN, CDR2 SYGVQD (reference sequence). The CDR3 sequence is 16 residues long.

This rearrangement joins TRBV7-8 to TRBJ2-4, with D perhaps given as TRBD1 or TRBD2 (6 bases each). The CDR3 is 17 amino acids. Germline V gene sequence: CDR1 SGHVS, CDR2 FQNEAQ. The ends were cut back, 5 bases at V and 0 bases at J, with 17 bases in the middle. Here the CDR3 DNA reads TGTGCCAGCAGCCCGGAAGGGGGGTTTTTAGCCAAAAACATTCAGTACTTC. Translated, it gives CASSPEGGFLAKNIQYF.

The V gene is TRBV2, the J gene TRBJ2-1; no reliable D call. V was pared by 3 bases and J by 6 bases, with 6 bases between. The germline gives CDR1 SNHLY, CDR2 FYNNEI. CDR3 length: 12 residues. This CDR3 is CASSEASNEQFF. The CDR3 region has the DNA TGTGCCAGCAGTGAGGCTTCCAATGAGCAGTTCTTC.

The chain combines TRBV6-5 with TRBJ2-3; 8 positions match TRBD2. The germline V gene encodes CDR1 MNHEY and CDR2 SVGAGI. J lost 5 bases, V lost 8 bases, and 12 bases had no gene match. The CDR3 loop spans 15 amino acids. In nucleotides, the CDR3 is TGTGCCAGCGGAAGACTGGGGGCGGGGGGAGATACGCAGTATTTT. Its protein is CASGRLGAGGDTQYF.

The chain joins TRBV28 to TRBJ1-1, with D hard to call. The V gene lost 2 bases and the J gene lost 3 bases, with 7 bases spanning the gap. Germline V gene lookup returns CDR1 MDHEN and CDR2 SYDVKM. This CDR3 has 13 residues. The CDR3 is CASSLLEYTEAFF. Written as DNA, the CDR3 is TGTGCCAGCAGTTTACTGGAGTACACTGAAGCTTTCTTT.

A single count supports this clone. The V and J genes are TRBV2 and TRBJ1-3; no clear D gene. This CDR3 has 13 residues. CDR1 is SNHLY, CDR2 FYNNEI, per germline. Trimming left V 4 bases short and J 0 bases short, with 4 bases between. CDR3 region: CASSVISGNTIYF. The CDR3 DNA reads as TGTGCCAGCAGTGTGATCTCTGGAAACACCATATATTTT.

The chain couples TRBV7-2 to TRBJ2-5; D is unclear. This CDR3 contains 13 residues. CDR1 is SGHTA, CDR2 FQGNSA, per germline. Trimming left V 3 bases short and J 0 bases short, with 5 bases between. The CDR3 here is CASSFFNQETQYF. CDR3 in DNA: TGTGCCAGCAGCTTTTTCAACCAAGAGACCCAGTACTTC.

The chain couples TRBV5-1 to TRBJ1-1; D gene uncertain. Looked up from germline, CDR1 is SGHRS and CDR2 is YFSETQ. Trimming left V 0 bases short and J 2 bases short, with 8 bases between. There are 14 residues in the CDR3. The CDR3 spells CASSLGYGNTEAFF. CDR3 nucleotide sequence: TGCGCCAGCAGCTTGGGGTACGGTAACACTGAAGCTTTCTTT.

This chain uses TRBV27 with TRBJ1-6; a possible D gene is TRBD1 (5 bases). This CDR3 has 16 residues. The germline CDR1 and CDR2 sequences are MNHEY and SMNVEV (reference sequence). Trimming stripped 2 bases from V and 2 bases from J, with 10 bases between. CDR3: CASSLGQGPYNSPLHF. The DNA for the CDR3 is TGTGCCAGCAGTTTAGGGCAGGGCCCCTATAATTCACCCCTCCACTTT.

The chain employs TRBV7-2 and TRBJ2-1; 13 nucleotides align to TRBD2. The germline V gene encodes CDR1 SGHTA and CDR2 FQGNSA. Losses at the gene ends were 5 bases for V and 4 bases for J; bases not matched to a gene: 8. The CDR3 is 17 amino acids. The CDR3 DNA is TGTGCCAGCAGCCCACGGACTAGCGGGAGTGGGTACAATGAGCAGTTCTTC. It translates to CASSPRTSGSGYNEQFF.

The chain uses TRBV6-5 and TRBJ1-1; D remains unclear. Between the trimmed V and J ends, which lost 0 bases and 6 bases, there was a span of 17 bases. CDR3 length equals 16 residues. Germline CDR1 MNHEY, CDR2 SVGAGI. The CDR3 protein is CASSYSMRSSEAEAFF. CDR3 in DNA: TGTGCCAGCAGTTACTCTATGAGGTCTTCCGAAGCTGAAGCTTTCTTT.

The chain combines TRBV20-1 with TRBJ2-3; D unresolved. CDR1 is DFQATT and CDR2 is SNEGSKA in the germline V gene (reference sequence). Trimming took off 6 bases at V and 5 bases at J, with 9 bases between the two ends. The CDR3 sequence is 11 residues long. The CDR3 DNA follows: TGCAGTGCCCTATCGTTAGATACGCAGTATTTT. Protein: CSALSLDTQYF.

The chain combines TRBV19 with TRBJ1-5, with 7 bases aligning to TRBD1. The junction had 11 bases not matched to a gene; V was cut back by 8 bases and J by 7 bases. Germline CDR1 reads LNHDA; CDR2 reads SQIVND (reference sequence). The CDR3 length is 14 residues. CDR3 in DNA: TGTGCCAGTTGTACCGGGACAGCGCACCAGCCCCAGCATTTT. Encoded protein: CASCTGTAHQPQHF.

The chain uses TRBV2 and TRBJ1-5; D remains unclear. The CDR3 is made up of 13 amino acids. The V end was cut by 1 base, the J end by 8 bases, with 9 bases between. Germline V CDR1 and CDR2: SNHLY, FYNNEI. The CDR3 DNA follows: TGTGCCAGCAGTGAAGTTTTCGGTAAGCCCCAGCATTTT. It codes for CASSEVFGKPQHF.

V gene TRBV18 combines with J gene TRBJ2-7; no reliable D call. V lost 0 bases, J lost 3 bases, and 9 bases lay in between. CDR1 is KGHSH, CDR2 LQKENI, per germline. This CDR3 contains 14 residues. DNA of the CDR3: TGTGCCAGCTCACCACCTTCCTCTCGCTACGAGCAGTACTTC. Translated, it gives CASSPPSSRYEQYF.

The chain employs TRBV28 and TRBJ1-6; weak D call: TRBD1 (6 bases). The germline gives CDR1 MDHEN, CDR2 SYDVKM. Trimming removed 7 bases from V and 4 bases from J, with 14 bases in between. The CDR3 is made up of 15 amino acids. The CDR3 reads CASTLEGGYNSPLHF. Written as DNA, the CDR3 is TGTGCCAGCACCCTGGAGGGGGGATATAATTCACCCCTCCACTTT.

The V gene is TRBV2, the J gene TRBJ1-1; no clear D gene. V was pared by 6 bases and J by 5 bases, with 13 bases between. Germline lookup yields CDR1 SNHLY and CDR2 FYNNEI. The CDR3 runs to 13 residues. CDR3 DNA sequence: TGTGCCAGCAGGATGGGATGGGAGACTGAAGCTTTCTTT. Protein product: CASRMGWETEAFF.

This clone appeared a single time. The rearrangement links TRBV10-3 to TRBJ2-5, with a possible D match to TRBD1 (6 bases). The germline gives CDR1 ENHRY, CDR2 SYGVKD. V was clipped by 7 bases and J by 2 bases, with 11 bases between them. The CDR3 extends over 13 amino acids. As DNA, the CDR3 is TGTGCCATCAACGACGGACAGCAAGAGACCCAGTACTTC. The encoded protein is CAINDGQQETQYF.

The chain links TRBV6-1 to TRBJ2-5; 12 positions match TRBD2. V lost 10 bases and J lost 5; bases outside the gene matches: 11. Germline V lookup: CDR1 MNHNS, CDR2 SASEGT. The CDR3 sequence is 15 residues long. The CDR3 coding sequence is TGTGCCACCAACCGGCTAGCGGGGGGGCCCGAGACCCAGTACTTC. Its translation: CATNRLAGGPETQYF.